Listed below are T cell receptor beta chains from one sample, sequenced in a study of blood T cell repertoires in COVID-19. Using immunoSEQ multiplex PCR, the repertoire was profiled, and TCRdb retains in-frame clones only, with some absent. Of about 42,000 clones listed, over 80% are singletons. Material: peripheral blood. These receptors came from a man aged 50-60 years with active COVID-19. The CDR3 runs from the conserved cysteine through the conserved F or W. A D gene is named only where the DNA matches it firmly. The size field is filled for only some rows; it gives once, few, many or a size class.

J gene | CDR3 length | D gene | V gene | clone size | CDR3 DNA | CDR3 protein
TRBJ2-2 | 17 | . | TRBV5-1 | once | TGCGCCAGCAGCTCGCTCAAGACAGGTGGAAACACCGGGGAGCTGTTTTTT | CASSSLKTGGNTGELFF
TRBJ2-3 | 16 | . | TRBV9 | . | TGTGCCAGCAGCGTAGTCGCGTCTAGCGACACAGATACGCAGTATTTT | CASSVVASSDTDTQYF
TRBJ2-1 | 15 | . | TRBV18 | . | TGTGCCAGCTCACCACAAGGGGGCTCCTACAATGAGCAGTTCTTC | CASSPQGGSYNEQFF
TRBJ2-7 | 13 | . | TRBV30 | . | TGTGCCTGGAGCAGTAAGGGGTCCTACGAGCAGTACTTC | CAWSSKGSYEQYF
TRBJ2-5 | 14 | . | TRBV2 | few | TGTGCCAGCAGTGACCAGGGTTACCGAGAGACCCAGTACTTC | CASSDQGYRETQYF
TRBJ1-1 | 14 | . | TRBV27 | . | TGTGCCAGCAGTTTAATTGACAGAAACACTGAAGCTTTCTTT | CASSLIDRNTEAFF
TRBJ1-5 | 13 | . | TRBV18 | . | TGTGCCAGCTCACAAGCAGGGGATCAGCCCCAGCATTTT | CASSQAGDQPQHF
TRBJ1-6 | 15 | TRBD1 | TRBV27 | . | TGTGCCAGCAGTTTTGAAGACAGGGATAATTCACCCCTCCACTTT | CASSFEDRDNSPLHF
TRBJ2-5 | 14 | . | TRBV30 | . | TGTGCCTGGTGTGAGGGGCTAGCCGGGGGGACCCAGTACTTC | CAWCEGLAGGTQYF
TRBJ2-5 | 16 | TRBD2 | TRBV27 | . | TGTGCCAGCAGGAATCTCTGGCGGGGGTCTCAAGAGACCCAGTACTTC | CASRNLWRGSQETQYF
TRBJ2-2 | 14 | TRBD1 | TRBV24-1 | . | TGTGCCACTAGGGACAGAAAGAACACCGGGGAGCTGTTTTTT | CATRDRKNTGELFF
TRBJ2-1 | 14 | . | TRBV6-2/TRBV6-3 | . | TGTGCCAGCAGTTACTCTCAGAACCGAAATGAGCAGTTCTTC | CASSYSQNRNEQFF
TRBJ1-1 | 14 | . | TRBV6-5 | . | TGTGCCAGCAGCAGCGGGGCCCGTCGAACTGAAGCTTTCTTT | CASSSGARRTEAFF
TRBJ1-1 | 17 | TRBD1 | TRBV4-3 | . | TGCGCCAGCAGCCAAGAAGGGACAGGGGTTCGGAACACTGAAGCTTTCTTT | CASSQEGTGVRNTEAFF
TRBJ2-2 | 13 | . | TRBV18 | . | TGTGCCAGCTCACCGACTTTCACCGGGGAGCTGTTTTTT | CASSPTFTGELFF
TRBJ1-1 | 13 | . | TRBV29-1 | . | TGCAGCGTTGAACGAGGGAGAGGCACTGAAGCTTTCTTT | CSVERGRGTEAFF